The T cell receptor (beta chain) described here comes from a study of CD8+CD57+ T cells in acquired aplastic anemia. Study results and caveats: Patients and controls were found to share twenty-nine CD8+ CDR3 sequences.

Both TCR beta VDJ combination and CDR3 sequence profiling were carried out. Genomic DNA was the template for this profiling. MiXCR, run by TCRdb on the reads, gives a single entry per CDR3 protein. The sample contains 350,000 to 450,000 distinct CDR3 sequences, 55% to 75% of which appear only once. This clonotype came up many times. What it binds is unknown. Trimming cost V 6 bases and J 0 bases, with 12 bases left between them. The CDR3 has 14 amino acids. The sample consisted of sorted CD4+, CD8+, or CD8+CD57+ T cells (not recorded which) from PBMCs. The source is a human donor in good health, serving as a control. The chain couples TRBV12-3 or TRBV12-4 to TRBJ2-7; D is ambiguous. The CDR3 DNA is TGTGCCAGCAGCAACCGTGAGAACTCCTACGAGCAGTACTTC. It specifies CASSNRENSYEQYF.